These 5 T cell receptor beta chains share one sample of origin, sequenced in a study of neoadjuvant anti-PD-1 for oral cavity cancer. TCRdb's copy holds only in-frame clones and misses some; the assay was immunoSEQ multiplex PCR. The sample has just under 70,000 clones, about 85% seen once. Time point: after neoadjuvant nivolumab, at surgical resection. Specimen: PBMCs, collected after nivolumab (anti-PD-1) treatment. The source is a person aged 40-85 years with oral cavity squamous cell carcinoma.

This chain links TRBV29-1 with TRBJ2-1, with D hard to call. Trimming left V 6 bases short and J 3 bases short, with 6 bases between. This CDR3 spans 11 amino acids. The germline gives CDR1 SQVTM, CDR2 ANQGSEA. CDR3 sequence: CSVQNYNEQFF. DNA for the CDR3: TGCAGCGTCCAAAACTACAATGAGCAGTTCTTC.

The gene calls are TRBV6-7 and TRBJ2-2; 12 bases fit TRBD2. Being an ORF, TRBV6-7 has a function that is uncertain. The CDR3 extends over 17 amino acids. J lost 4 bases, V lost 2 bases, and 5 bases had no gene match. The CDR3 region is CASSYVASGRGTGELFF. The CDR3 bases are TGTGCCAGCAGTTACGTAGCTAGCGGGAGGGGCACCGGGGAGCTGTTTTTT.

This clone was observed once. The chain is built from TRBV6-4 and TRBJ2-1, with TRBD2 identical over 7 bases. The CDR3 sequence is 16 residues long. The V gene end was trimmed by 4 bases and the J gene end by 6 bases; junction bases not matched to a gene: 12. Germline-derived CDR1 and CDR2 are MRHNA and SNTAGT. Here the CDR3 reads CASSGRSGISLNEQFF. The CDR3 DNA reads TGTGCCAGCAGTGGCAGAAGCGGGATATCTCTCAATGAGCAGTTCTTC.

This sequence joins TRBV5-1 and TRBJ2-5; the D is unclear. Between the trimmed V and J ends, which lost 1 base and 2 bases, there was a span of 9 bases. Germline V lookup: CDR1 SGHRS, CDR2 YFSETQ. The CDR3 is made up of 14 amino acids. The CDR3 nucleotides read TGCGCCAGCAGCTTGATGGACGGGCAAGAGACCCAGTACTTC. Protein: CASSLMDGQETQYF.

The chain recombines TRBV28 with TRBJ2-2; D unclear. Germline CDR1 reads MDHEN; CDR2 reads SYDVKM. V lost 9 bases and J lost 3, with 8 bases in between. The CDR3 length is 12 residues. CDR3 nucleotide sequence: TGTGCCAGTATGTCGCACACCGGGGAGCTGTTTTTT. Translating gives CASMSHTGELFF. The variable domain in full, with the rest retrieved from reference TRBV28 and TRBJ2-2, is DVKVTQSSRYLVKRTGEKVFLECVQDMDHENMFWYRQDPGLGLRLIYFSYDVKMKEKGDIPEGYSVSREKKERFSLILESASTNQTSMYLCASMSHTGELFFGEGSRLTVL.